Below are 17 T cell receptor beta chains sequenced from a single sample in a study of blood T cell repertoires in COVID-19 (dated by TCRdb to 2018 to 2021). The method behind the library was the immunoSEQ multiplex PCR assay. Sourced from immuneACCESS, this table was stored by TCRdb with only in-frame sequences that have V and J called. A share of the clones is absent; for the studies checked, an unresolved V gene accounts for under half, and the remainder has no known explanation. This sample is represented by a few hundred thousand clones; approximately 90% of them were singletons. The ten largest clones represent 6% to 7% of the sample. The sequenced sample consisted of PBMCs or T cells enriched from blood (not recorded which). These receptors were collected from a woman in her 40s who had recovered from COVID-19.

In nucleotides, the CDR3 is TGTGCCAGCAACTACTACAAAAACATTCAGTACTTC. Translation gives CASNYYKNIQYF. The V and J genes are TRBV2 and TRBJ2-4; D ambiguous. Trimming cost V 7 bases and J 3 bases, with 7 bases left between them. The CDR3 has 12 residues. Per germline, CDR1 SNHLY and CDR2 FYNNEI.

The rearrangement uses TRBV7-9 and TRBJ2-1; 7 nucleotides match TRBD1. Germline CDR1 and CDR2: SEHNR and FQNEAQ (reference sequence). The junction had 9 bases not matched to a gene; V was cut back by 11 bases and J by 5 bases. There are 13 residues in the CDR3. CDR3 sequence reads: CAANRGTNNEQFF. The CDR3 DNA sequence: TGTGCCGCAAACAGGGGAACTAACAATGAGCAGTTCTTC.

This chain connects TRBV12-3 or TRBV12-4 to TRBJ1-1; TRBD1 matches 7 bases. The trim removed 2 bases at V and 7 bases at J, leaving 1 base unmatched. The length of the CDR3 is 12 residues. CDR3 sequence reads: CASSLRQGEAFF. The DNA of the CDR3 is TGTGCCAGCAGTTTAAGACAGGGTGAAGCTTTCTTT.

The V gene is TRBV19, the J gene TRBJ1-3; D unresolved. V was shortened by 5 bases and J by 7 bases, with 9 bases between the two germline ends. The V gene's germline CDR1 is LNHDA and CDR2 SQIVND (reference sequence). This CDR3 has 12 amino acids. CDR3 coding DNA: TGTGCCAGTAGTCGACTAGGGAACACCATATATTTT. It codes for CASSRLGNTIYF.

This sequence joins TRBV2 and TRBJ2-7; D is undetermined. The CDR3 totals 14 residues. The V gene lost 6 bases and the J gene lost 3 bases, with 15 bases spanning the gap. Per germline, CDR1 SNHLY and CDR2 FYNNEI. The CDR3 sequence is CASRPRSGGYEQYF. CDR3 sequence (DNA): TGTGCCAGCAGGCCCCGTAGTGGCGGCTACGAGCAGTACTTC.

The V call is TRBV7-2, the J call TRBJ1-1; 8 bases match TRBD1. Trimming cost V 1 base and J 1 base; bases outside gene matches: 5. CDR1 and CDR2 from the germline V gene are SGHTA and FQGNSA. The CDR3 runs 16 residues. CDR3 protein: CASSLERQGSNTEAFF. The CDR3 DNA sequence: TGTGCCAGCAGCTTAGAGAGACAGGGGTCGAACACTGAAGCTTTCTTT. The full variable domain, with the rest looked up from reference TRBV7-2 and TRBJ1-1, is GAGVSQSPSNKVTEKGKDVELRCDPISGHTALYWYRQSLGQGLEFLIYFQGNSAPDKSGLPSDRFSAERTGGSVSTLTIQRTQQEDSAVYLCASSLERQGSNTEAFFGQGTRLTVV.

The chain employs TRBV28 and TRBJ2-1, with 8 bases identical to TRBD2. The CDR3 consists of 15 residues. The V gene's germline CDR1 is MDHEN and CDR2 SYDVKM. V shed 6 bases, J shed 10 bases, and the junction held 14 bases outside the gene matches. The CDR3 sequence: CASRGAPGGVGEQFF. The DNA for the CDR3 is TGTGCCAGCAGAGGGGCTCCCGGGGGGGTTGGCGAGCAGTTCTTC.

The chain has TRBV27 and TRBJ1-6, with D tentatively TRBD1 (6 bases). Trimming removed 5 bases from V and 3 bases from J, with 11 bases in between. The CDR3 has 15 residues. The V gene's germline CDR1 is MNHEY and CDR2 SMNVEV (reference sequence). Written as DNA, the CDR3 is TGTGCCAGCAGTGGGGGGGCTAACTATAATTCACCCCTCCACTTT. Encoded protein: CASSGGANYNSPLHF.

The chain links TRBV3-1 (or the pseudogene TRBV3-2) to TRBJ2-3; 10 bases are a match to TRBD2. V lost 5 bases, J lost 3 bases, and 5 bases stayed unmatched. This CDR3 region has 15 residues. Germline lookup yields CDR1 LGHDT and CDR2 YNNKEL (reference sequence). CDR3 region: CASSDSGRGTDTQYF. CDR3 DNA sequence: TGTGCCAGCAGCGACAGCGGGAGGGGGACAGATACGCAGTATTTT.

The J gene is TRBJ2-2, the V gene TRBV28; 14 positions match TRBD2. CDR3 length equals 18 residues. V dropped 6 bases and J dropped 5; count of bases not matched to a gene: 11. Per germline, CDR1 MDHEN and CDR2 SYDVKM. Here the CDR3 DNA reads TGTGCCAGCAGCCAGACTAGCGGGAGGGCCCTCGGTACCGGGGAGCTGTTTTTT. Protein: CASSQTSGRALGTGELFF. Full variable domain (rest looked up from reference TRBV28 and TRBJ2-2): DVKVTQSSRYLVKRTGEKVFLECVQDMDHENMFWYRQDPGLGLRLIYFSYDVKMKEKGDIPEGYSVSREKKERFSLILESASTNQTSMYLCASSQTSGRALGTGELFFGEGSRLTVL.

The gene calls are TRBV28 and TRBJ2-3; D ambiguous. The CDR3 covers 13 residues. V lost 5 bases, J lost 4 bases, and 10 bases lay in between. Per germline, CDR1 MDHEN and CDR2 SYDVKM. The CDR3 reads CASSTIHPDTQYF. CDR3 coding DNA: TGTGCCAGCAGTACCATACACCCAGATACGCAGTATTTT.

The rearrangement joins TRBV9 to TRBJ2-7, with 10 bases matching TRBD2. The CDR3 contains 15 residues. From germline, CDR1 is SGDLS and CDR2 YYNGEE. The V gene end was trimmed by 0 bases and the J gene end by 6 bases; junction bases not matched to a gene: 6. CDR3 loop: CASSVALAGVSEQYF. For the CDR3, the DNA is TGTGCCAGCAGCGTAGCTCTAGCGGGAGTCAGCGAGCAGTACTTC.

The chain employs TRBV6-4 and TRBJ2-7; 7 bases are shared with TRBD1. Per the germline V gene, CDR1 is MRHNA and CDR2 is SNTAGT. The V and J ends lost 3 bases and 7 bases, in that order; junction bases with no gene match: 18. The CDR3 has 17 residues. CDR3 nucleotides: TGTGCCAGCAGTGAACACAAGATGCCGGGACAGTCGTCGGAGCAGTACTTC. This translates into CASSEHKMPGQSSEQYF.

V is TRBV5-4 and J is TRBJ2-5, with 9 nucleotides matching TRBD1. J was trimmed by 5 bases and V by 4 bases; bases with no gene match: 9. The CDR3 loop spans 15 amino acids. CDR1 is SGHNT and CDR2 is YYREEE in the germline V gene (reference sequence). The CDR3 loop is CASSPGQGRWETQYF. The CDR3 DNA reads TGTGCCAGCAGCCCAGGACAGGGGCGATGGGAGACCCAGTACTTC.

V gene TRBV24-1 combines with J gene TRBJ2-1; TRBD2 aligns across 7 bases. Germline V lookup: CDR1 KGHDR, CDR2 SFDVKD. The CDR3 totals 15 residues. J lost 7 bases, V lost 9 bases, and 14 bases had no gene match. The CDR3 DNA reads TGTGCCACCCAGGAGGGAGGGACGGCGAGGAATGAGCAGTTCTTC. It codes for CATQEGGTARNEQFF.

The CDR3 nucleotides are TGTGCCAGCAGTCCCTCTCTAGCGGGGGCCCCCTACGAGCAGTACTTC. Protein product: CASSPSLAGAPYEQYF. The chain carries TRBV28 and TRBJ2-7; TRBD2 matches at 10 bases. Germline V gene sequence: CDR1 MDHEN, CDR2 SYDVKM. Trimming cost V 5 bases and J 2 bases; bases outside gene matches: 9. The length of the CDR3 is 16 residues.

This clone was detected only a few times. The chain couples TRBV29-1 to TRBJ1-4; D unresolved. The CDR3 has 12 residues. CDR1 SQVTM and CDR2 ANQGSEA come from the germline V gene. Trimming cost V 5 bases and J 3 bases, with 7 bases left between them. DNA for the CDR3: TGCAGCGTTAGGAGGGCTAATGAAAAACTGTTTTTT. It encodes CSVRRANEKLFF.